The rows below give T cell receptor beta chains drawn from one sample of a study of long-term antiretroviral therapy in people with HIV. Only in-frame clones appear in the TCRdb table, and some are missing; sequencing was by immunoSEQ multiplex PCR. Of tens of thousands of clones listed, roughly four fifths are singletons. Sequencing was performed on unsorted PBMCs, taken 1 year after starting antiretroviral therapy. The receptors shown here come from a man younger than 35 with HIV. CDR3s include the opening cysteine and the closing phenylalanine or tryptophan. The D gene is left open where the match is weak. Rows give clone size only sometimes, using once, few, many, or a class for an expanded clone.

clone size,V gene,J gene,D gene,CDR3 DNA,CDR3 protein
-,TRBV6-5,TRBJ2-1,-,TGTGCCAGCAGTTACGGCCCGCAGGCTGGGTACAATGAGCAGTTCTTC,CASSYGPQAGYNEQFF
-,TRBV7-6,TRBJ1-1,-,TGTGCCAGCAGTTGGGCGGTGAGGGAAGGGGGCACTGAAGCTTTCTTT,CASSWAVREGGTEAFF
-,TRBV13,TRBJ1-2,-,TGTGCCAGCAGCTTAGGGGGCAGCATCTATGGCTACACCTTC,CASSLGGSIYGYTF
-,TRBV4-2,TRBJ2-7,-,TGTGCCAGCAGCCAAGAGGGGGGTAGTGACTCCAGCGAGCAGTACTTC,CASSQEGGSDSSEQYF
-,TRBV25-1,TRBJ2-1,TRBD2,TGTGCCAGCTCCGAACCGGGACTAGGGTACAATGAGCAGTTCTTC,CASSEPGLGYNEQFF
-,TRBV27,TRBJ2-7,TRBD1,TGTGCCAGCAGTTTTGGACAGGGCTCCTACGAGCAGTACTTC,CASSFGQGSYEQYF
-,TRBV19,TRBJ2-7,TRBD1,TGTGCCAGTAGTATAGAACACAGGGGATTCCGCGAGCAGTACTTC,CASSIEHRGFREQYF
-,TRBV10-1,TRBJ2-7,-,TGCGCCAGCAGTGAGTCCGGCACGGGCTACGAGCAGTACTTC,CASSESGTGYEQYF
-,TRBV13,TRBJ2-7,TRBD1,TGTGCCAGCAACACAGGGGGATGGAGCTCCTACGAGCAGTACTTC,CASNTGGWSSYEQYF
-,TRBV7-6,TRBJ2-1,-,TGTGCCAGCAGCTTGAGGTCGGGAGATGAGCAGTTCTTC,CASSLRSGDEQFF
once,TRBV10-3,TRBJ1-2,-,TGTGCCATCAGTACGATTGACCGGGGGGAATACTATGGCTACACCTTC,CAISTIDRGEYYGYTF
-,TRBV6-5,TRBJ2-4,TRBD1,TGTGCCAGCAGTGACAGGGAGTTAAAAAACATTCAGTACTTC,CASSDRELKNIQYF
-,TRBV6-1,TRBJ1-1,-,TGTGCCAGCATCGAAGGCCCCTGGGTGAACACTGAAGCTTTCTTT,CASIEGPWVNTEAFF